This T cell receptor beta chain was sequenced during a study of cytomegalovirus exposure and HLA in healthy donors. The V end lost 2 bases, the J end lost 3 bases, and 17 bases lay between the germline ends. This CDR3 has 17 residues. Per germline, CDR1 SNHLY and CDR2 FYNNEI. Broader study findings: In vitro testing confirmed a few CMV-associated chains as specific for CMV antigens. An Asian-associated ancestry cluster reportedly showed fewer N-insertions than the approximately 630-donor mean in a later analysis. When presence/absence was analysed, sequencing depth was taken to be roughly uniform across donors. It was in a later analysis that TCR association rates were seen to vary by HLA locus, highest for DRB1 and lowest for HLA-C.

In the PCR, 60 Vbeta and 13 Jbeta primers were used. TCRdb's copy holds only in-frame clones and misses some; the assay was immunoSEQ multiplex PCR. The data hold around 33,000 clones, with around two fifths observed a single time. In the case of this clone: Its target is unknown.

V and J are TRBV2 and TRBJ2-1; D remains unclear. The clonotype was recovered from a woman between 50 and 59 years old in good health and CMV-seronegative. The sequenced sample consisted of PBMCs. In nucleotides, the CDR3 is TGTGCCAGCAGTGAATTGAGTGTTGCGAGAAGCTACAATGAGCAGTTCTTC. Translated: CASSELSVARSYNEQFF.